Sequencing of this T cell receptor (beta chain) was carried out in a study of T cell responses to AZD1222 COVID-19 vaccine. TCRdb's table, derived via immunoSEQ multiplex PCR, lists solely in-frame clones and lacks some. The sample has 100,000 to 150,000 clones; 75% to 90% are singletons. Regarding the study as a whole: It was only after the peak T cell response that any repertoires were sampled. Donors in the cohort were predominantly white British and more often female, and clonal diversity was possibly underestimated.

CDR1 SGHRS and CDR2 YFSETQ come from the germline V gene. V gave up 0 bases and J gave up 6 bases, with 9 bases separating them. The CDR3 has 14 residues. This clone was seen only once. The antigen is unknown. Sequences were derived from peripheral blood, sampled on day 0 of AZD1222 vaccination. The origin of this receptor is an adult in good health. The chain is built from TRBV5-1 and TRBJ1-4, with D unresolved. The CDR3: CASSLDRVDEKLFF. The DNA for the CDR3 is TGCGCCAGCAGCTTGGATAGGGTAGATGAAAAACTGTTTTTT.